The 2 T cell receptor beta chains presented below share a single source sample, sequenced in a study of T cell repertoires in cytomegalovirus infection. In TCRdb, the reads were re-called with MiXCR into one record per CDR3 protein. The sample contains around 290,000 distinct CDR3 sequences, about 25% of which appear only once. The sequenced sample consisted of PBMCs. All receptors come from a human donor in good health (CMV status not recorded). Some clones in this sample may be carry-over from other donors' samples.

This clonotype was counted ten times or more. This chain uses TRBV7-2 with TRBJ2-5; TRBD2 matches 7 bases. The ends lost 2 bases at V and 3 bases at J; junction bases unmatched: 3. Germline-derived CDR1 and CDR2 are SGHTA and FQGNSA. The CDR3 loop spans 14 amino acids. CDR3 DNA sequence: TGTGCCAGCAGCTTAAGACTAGCCGAAGAGACCCAGTACTTC. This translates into CASSLRLAEETQYF. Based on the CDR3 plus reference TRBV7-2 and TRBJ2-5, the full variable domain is GAGVSQSPSNKVTEKGKDVELRCDPISGHTALYWYRQSLGQGLEFLIYFQGNSAPDKSGLPSDRFSAERTGGSVSTLTIQRTQQEDSAVYLCASSLRLAEETQYFGPGTRLLVL.

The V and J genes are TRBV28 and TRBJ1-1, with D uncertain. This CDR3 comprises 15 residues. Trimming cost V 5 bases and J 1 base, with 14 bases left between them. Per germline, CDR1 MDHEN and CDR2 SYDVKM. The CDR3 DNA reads TGTGCCAGCAGTCTAACCATTTTGGCGAACACTGAAGCTTTCTTT. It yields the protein CASSLTILANTEAFF.